Below are 13 T cell receptor beta chains sequenced from a single sample in a study of beta chain features in type 1 diabetes. Overall study findings and caveats: There was a moderate but significant shortening of TCRB CDR3s in all four CD4+ subsets of Type 1 diabetes patients.

These receptors are not linked to any known antigen. As every portion of the isolated RNA was reverse transcribed, the sequencing read expressed TCRB transcripts. Some clones are missing from TCRdb's copy, which holds only in-frame ones; the method was immunoSEQ multiplex PCR. This table holds 630,000 or so clones, around an eighth found once. Source material: naive CD4+ T cells from blood. These receptors all stem from a man aged 18 to 29 with type 1 diabetes.

V usage is TRBV5-8 and J usage is TRBJ2-5, with D possibly TRBD2 on 5 matching bases. CDR1 and CDR2 (germline): SGHTS, YDEGEE. This CDR3 comprises 12 residues. Trimming pared 1 base from V and 4 bases from J, leaving 5 bases between. CDR3 coding DNA: TGTGCCAGCAGCTTGACTAGAGAGACCCAGTACTTC. It translates to CASSLTRETQYF. Based on the CDR3 plus reference TRBV5-8 and TRBJ2-5, the full variable domain is EAGVTQSPTHLIKTRGQQATLRCSPISGHTSVYWYQQALGLGLQFLLWYDEGEERNRGNFPPRFSGRQFPNYSSELNVNALELEDSALYLCASSLTRETQYFGPGTRLLVL.

The chain's CDR3 is CASLGQGTMNTEAFF. The CDR3 DNA follows: TGTGCCAGCCTAGGACAGGGGACGATGAACACTGAAGCTTTCTTT. V usage is TRBV7-9 and J usage is TRBJ1-1; 9 bases line up with TRBD1. The CDR3 has 15 residues. Germline-derived CDR1 and CDR2 are SEHNR and FQNEAQ (reference sequence). With V trimmed by 8 bases and J by 0 bases, 7 bases remained unmatched. The entire variable domain, with the rest obtained from reference TRBV7-9 and TRBJ1-1, is as follows: DTGVSQNPRHKITKRGQNVTFRCDPISEHNRLYWYRQTLGQGPEFLTYFQNEAQLEKSRLLSDRFSAERPKGSFSTLEIQRTEQGDSAMYLCASLGQGTMNTEAFFGQGTRLTVV.

The chain carries TRBV7-3 and TRBJ1-1; TRBD1 is a possible D gene (5 bases). The CDR3 contains 16 residues. The V end was cut by 1 base, the J end by 0 bases, with 12 bases between. Looked up from germline, CDR1 is SGHTA and CDR2 is FQGTGA. CDR3 nucleotide sequence: TGTGCCAGCAGCTTAAGTAGCGGGGGAATGAACACTGAAGCTTTCTTT. Residues: CASSLSSGGMNTEAFF. Full variable domain (missing parts from reference TRBV7-3 and TRBJ1-1): GAGVSQTPSNKVTEKGKYVELRCDPISGHTALYWYRQSLGQGPEFLIYFQGTGAADDSGLPNDRFFAVRPEGSVSTLKIQRTERGDSAVYLCASSLSSGGMNTEAFFGQGTRLTVV.

This clone was seen only a few times. The sample has other DNA sequences that encode this CDR3 too. The chain uses TRBV29-1 and TRBJ2-1; 8 nucleotides line up with TRBD2. J was trimmed by 6 bases and V by 6 bases; bases with no gene match: 4. Germline V gives CDR1 SQVTM, CDR2 ANQGSEA. The CDR3 contains 12 residues. The CDR3 coding sequence is TGCAGCGTCGTCGGGGGGGGCAATGAGCAGTTCTTC. It translates to CSVVGGGNEQFF.

This rearrangement joins TRBV5-1 to TRBJ2-1; no clear D. Between the trimmed V and J ends, which lost 0 bases and 5 bases, there was a span of 6 bases. Germline V lookup: CDR1 SGHRS, CDR2 YFSETQ. This CDR3 is 13 amino acids long. The CDR3 DNA reads TGCGCCAGCAGCTTGGAAACAAACAATGAGCAGTTCTTC. Translation gives CASSLETNNEQFF.

In this sample, this clone turned up a few times. The chain recombines TRBV4-2 with TRBJ2-3, with 11 bases that match TRBD1. The CDR3 is 15 amino acids. Germline CDR1 is LGHNA and CDR2 is YNFKEQ. With 4 bases clipped from V and 5 bases from J, the junction kept 5 bases outside the gene matches. For the CDR3, the DNA is TGTGCCAGCAGCCCTCCGGGACAGGGGGTAGATACGCAGTATTTT. Translating it yields CASSPPGQGVDTQYF.

DNA of the CDR3: TGTGCCAGCAGCTTGGATAGCGGGAGTATGCCCTACAATGAGCAGTTCTTC. It translates to CASSLDSGSMPYNEQFF. V usage is TRBV5-8 and J usage is TRBJ2-1; 9 bases align to TRBD2. Germline V gene data show CDR1 as SGHTS and CDR2 as YDEGEE. V shed 0 bases and J 2 bases; nucleotides not matched to a gene: 6. This CDR3 has 17 residues.

This clone was counted only a few times. This rearrangement joins TRBV20-1 to TRBJ2-3, with TRBD1 matching 9 bases. Germline V lookup: CDR1 DFQATT, CDR2 SNEGSKA (reference sequence). With 5 bases clipped from V and 14 bases from J, the junction kept 2 bases outside the gene matches. The CDR3 runs 9 residues. The DNA for the CDR3 is TGCAGTGCTGACAGGGGGGGGTATTTT. Translating gives CSADRGGYF.

The chain links TRBV4-1 to TRBJ1-1; TRBD1 is a possible D gene (6 bases). V lost 1 base, J lost 1 base, and 10 bases lay in between. Per the germline V gene, CDR1 is MGHRA and CDR2 is YSYEKL. The CDR3 has 15 residues. CDR3 loop: CASSQGGHWNTEAFF. CDR3 sequence (DNA): TGCGCCAGCAGCCAAGGGGGACATTGGAACACTGAAGCTTTCTTT.

The chain carries TRBV30 and TRBJ1-2; D gene uncertain. The germline V gene encodes CDR1 GTSNPN and CDR2 SVGIG (reference sequence). V lost 0 bases and J 6 bases, leaving 11 bases between the germline ends. This CDR3 has 13 residues. The DNA of the CDR3 is TGTGCCTGGAGTGTAGTAGGCGGGGATGGCTACACCTTC. It is translated as CAWSVVGGDGYTF.

In its sample, this clone was seen a few times. Germline is not matched at one junction end, which may reflect a read error. The chain combines TRBV7-7 with TRBJ2-2; no clear D gene. Germline assignment: CDR1 SSHAT and CDR2 FNYEAQ (reference sequence). This CDR3 spans 13 amino acids. The CDR3 region is CASSPTPARELFF. In nucleotides, the CDR3 is TGTGCTAGCAGCCCAACCCCAGCGAGGGAGCTGTTTTTT.

The gene calls are TRBV11-2 and TRBJ1-2; 7 positions match TRBD1. The CDR3 has 14 amino acids. In germline, CDR1 is SGHAT, CDR2 FQNNGV. With 5 bases clipped from V and 5 bases from J, the junction kept 8 bases outside the gene matches. The CDR3 sequence is CASSLGGTAYGYTF. CDR3 DNA sequence: TGTGCCAGCAGCCTTGGCGGGACAGCATATGGCTACACCTTC.

With regard to this clone: The sample contains more than one DNA sequence encoding this CDR3. The chain combines TRBV6-5 with TRBJ1-1; D ambiguous. The CDR3 has 14 residues. Germline CDR1 is MNHEY and CDR2 is SVGAGI. The V and J ends lost 0 bases and 2 bases respectively, with 7 bases between them. CDR3 DNA sequence: TGTGCCAGCAGTTACTCTTACGGAAACACTGAAGCTTTCTTT. The encoded protein is CASSYSYGNTEAFF.